The clone carrying this T cell receptor beta chain appeared once. What it recognizes is unknown. It was with 60 Vbeta and 13 Jbeta primers that the PCR ran. Assay: immunoSEQ multiplex PCR; the TCRdb copy retains only in-frame clones and omits some. The table lists hundreds of thousands of clones, around 80% of them singletons. The data stem from a study of cytomegalovirus exposure and HLA in healthy donors. General observations from the study: Association with HLA alleles at 0.05 false discovery rate was found for around 17,000 TCR beta sequences in a later analysis. For cytomegalovirus status, the classifier reportedly gave diagnoses with high specificity and sensitivity.

Germline V lookup: CDR1 MNHEY, CDR2 SMNVEV (reference sequence). Unmatched junction bases numbered 20, after V lost 7 bases and J lost 9 bases. The CDR3 has 18 amino acids. V and J are TRBV27 and TRBJ2-1; TRBD2 matches 11 bases. This TCR was recovered from a boy aged 2 to 10 in good health and CMV-seronegative. The specimen sequenced was PBMCs. CDR3 amino acids: CASTLVASLAGGPGEQFF. The DNA of the CDR3 is TGTGCCAGCACCTTAGTGGCTTCTTTAGCGGGGGGGCCGGGTGAGCAGTTCTTC.